Presented here are 21 T cell receptor beta chains from one specimen sequenced in a study of T cells in Graves' hyperthyroidism and ophthalmopathy. RNA transcripts provided the source from which TCR beta CDR3 regions were amplified. The TCR CDR3 first-round RT-PCR relied on the HTBI primer set. TCRdb re-called the multiplex PCR reads with MiXCR, one entry per CDR3 protein. Of hundreds of thousands of distinct CDR3 sequences listed, about 14% are singletons. The sequenced material came from blood. These receptors were taken from a man aged 18 to 35 with Graves' ophthalmopathy.

This clonotype appeared a few times. The V gene is TRBV20-1, the J gene TRBJ1-2; D is undetermined. The CDR3 has 13 amino acids. Per the germline V gene, CDR1 is DFQATT and CDR2 is SNEGSKA (reference sequence). The germline V and J ends were trimmed by 4 bases and 0 bases, with 9 bases remaining between them. CDR3 nucleotides: TGCAGTGCTAAGGACCGCGCTAACTATGGCTACACCTTC. Translating gives CSAKDRANYGYTF.

Ten or more counts support this clonotype. In DNA, the CDR3 is TGCAGTGCTCCCCCGCGGCGGTACACAGATACGCAGTATTTT. Translating it yields CSAPPRRYTDTQYF. The rearrangement uses TRBV20-1 and TRBJ2-3; D call uncertain. The length of the CDR3 is 14 residues. The germline gives CDR1 DFQATT, CDR2 SNEGSKA (reference sequence). Trimming pared 5 bases from V and 2 bases from J, leaving 14 bases between.

This chain uses TRBV20-1 with TRBJ1-5; TRBD1 agrees at 7 bases. Germline V CDR1 and CDR2: DFQATT, SNEGSKA (reference sequence). This CDR3 region has 13 residues. V lost 4 bases, J lost 9 bases, and 9 bases stayed unmatched. This CDR3 reads CSAIRQGIGPQHF. The CDR3 nucleotides are TGCAGTGCTATACGACAGGGTATTGGGCCCCAGCATTTT.

J is TRBJ1-3 and V is TRBV5-1; no definite D call. Trimming stripped 0 bases from V and 0 bases from J, with 4 bases between. This CDR3 region has 14 residues. Germline CDR1 SGHRS, CDR2 YFSETQ. DNA of the CDR3: TGCGCCAGCAGCTTGGACACCTCTGGAAACACCATATATTTT. This encodes CASSLDTSGNTIYF.

This clonotype came up many times. The chain links TRBV6-1 to TRBJ2-1, with 12 bases aligning to TRBD2. The junction had 4 bases not matched to a gene; V was cut back by 3 bases and J by 4 bases. This CDR3 is built from 16 residues. From germline, CDR1 is MNHNS and CDR2 SASEGT. The CDR3 protein is CASSEPSGRVYNEQFF. For the CDR3, the DNA is TGTGCCAGCAGTGAGCCTAGCGGGAGGGTTTACAATGAGCAGTTCTTC.

This clonotype was recorded many times. The V and J genes are TRBV2 and TRBJ2-7, with TRBD1 matching over 9 bases. J was trimmed by 7 bases and V by 10 bases; bases with no gene match: 14. Per germline, CDR1 SNHLY and CDR2 FYNNEI. The CDR3 has 14 amino acids. This CDR3 is CAKKQGAMSKEQYF. The CDR3 nucleotides read TGTGCCAAAAAACAGGGGGCAATGTCGAAGGAGCAGTACTTC.

Many counts were recorded for this clonotype. The chain carries TRBV20-1 and TRBJ2-5, with TRBD1 identical over 8 bases. Germline CDR1 reads DFQATT; CDR2 reads SNEGSKA (reference sequence). Unmatched junction bases numbered 9, after V lost 5 bases and J lost 1 base. The CDR3 runs 15 residues. CDR3 sequence (DNA): TGCAGTGCTGGATACAGGGGGGCTGGCCAAGAGACCCAGTACTTC. Its protein product is CSAGYRGAGQETQYF.

This clonotype was detected a few times. The rearrangement uses TRBV10-2 and TRBJ2-1; D is possibly TRBD1 or TRBD2 (5 bases each). Between the trimmed V and J ends, which lost 6 bases and 12 bases, there was a span of 15 bases. Germline CDR1 is WSHSY and CDR2 is SAAADI. There are 12 residues in the CDR3. The DNA of the CDR3 is TGCGCCAGCAGGGGGGACGATTTAGTGCAGTTCTTC. The encoded protein is CASRGDDLVQFF.

This clonotype appeared many times. The genes are TRBV18 and TRBJ1-5; 9 nucleotides line up with TRBD1. After removal of 6 bases from V and 2 bases from J, the junction contained 8 bases not matched to a gene. Germline assignment: CDR1 KGHSH and CDR2 LQKENI. CDR3 length: 16 residues. The CDR3 region has the DNA TGTGCCAGCTCGCACCGGACAGGGGTCGGCAATCAGCCCCAGCATTTT. It is translated as CASSHRTGVGNQPQHF.

A word on this clonotype: No conserved phenylalanine or tryptophan ends this CDR3, so it is likely a read error. The chain uses TRBV11-3 and TRBJ2-5; TRBD2 matches 8 bases. V was pared by 5 bases and J by 4 bases, with 9 bases of the junction left unmatched. The CDR3 has 15 residues. Per the germline V gene, CDR1 is SGHNT and CDR2 is YENEEA. The CDR3, as DNA: TGTGCCAGCAGCCACATCCGACGGGGGGGAGAGACCCAGTACCTC. Its translation: CASSHIRRGGETQYL.

This clonotype was detected ten times or more. The J gene is TRBJ2-1, the V gene TRBV20-1; 9 positions match TRBD2. Germline V gene data show CDR1 as DFQATT and CDR2 as SNEGSKA (reference sequence). This CDR3 region has 12 residues. The J segment lost 10 bases and the V segment lost 3 bases, leaving 4 bases of the junction unmatched. CDR3 region: CSASGLANEQFF. CDR3 bases: TGCAGTGCTAGTGGACTAGCGAACGAGCAGTTCTTC.

At least ten counts were recorded for this clonotype. V and J are TRBV15 and TRBJ1-1, with a tentative D call TRBD1 (5 bases). Germline CDR1 LNHNV, CDR2 YYDKDF (reference sequence). The V end lost 0 bases, the J end lost 4 bases, and 18 bases lay between the germline ends. The CDR3 totals 17 residues. CDR3 bases: TGTGCCACCAGCAGAGATCCGACAGTCCTCGGTGGCACTGAAGCTTTCTTT. The encoded protein is CATSRDPTVLGGTEAFF.

The chain links TRBV4-2 to TRBJ1-1; 7 bases agree with TRBD1. The CDR3 consists of 15 residues. CDR1 LGHNA and CDR2 YNFKEQ come from the germline V gene. The V segment lost 4 bases and the J segment 0 bases; nucleotides outside the gene matches: 5. The DNA for the CDR3 is TGTGCCAGCAGCCCTCGCAGGGGGGTGAACACTGAAGCTTTCTTT. This gives the protein CASSPRRGVNTEAFF.

In this sample, this clonotype turned up a few times. The rearrangement uses TRBV19 and TRBJ2-2, with D uncertain. The CDR3 has 14 residues. V was trimmed by 4 bases and J by 7 bases, leaving 13 bases between them. Looked up from germline, CDR1 is LNHDA and CDR2 is SQIVND (reference sequence). The chain's CDR3 is CASSSSAMGGELFF. The CDR3 nucleotides are TGTGCCAGTAGTAGTTCGGCCATGGGCGGGGAGCTGTTTTTT. Full variable domain (missing parts from reference TRBV19 and TRBJ2-2): DGGITQSPKYLFRKEGQNVTLSCEQNLNHDAMYWYRQDPGQGLRLIYYSQIVNDFQKGDIAEGYSVSREKKESFPLTVTSAQKNPTAFYLCASSSSAMGGELFFGEGSRLTVL.

In this sample, this clonotype turned up many times. The chain carries TRBV13 and TRBJ1-1; D is unresolved. CDR1 and CDR2 (germline): PRHDT, FYEKMQ (reference sequence). Trimming removed 0 bases at V and 4 bases at J, with 6 bases between. The CDR3 covers 13 residues. CDR3 coding DNA: TGTGCCAGCAGCTTAGGCAAGGGCACTGAAGCTTTCTTT. This sequence encodes CASSLGKGTEAFF.

This clonotype has a handful of counts. The genes are TRBV19 and TRBJ1-1, with D unclear. In germline, CDR1 is LNHDA, CDR2 SQIVND (reference sequence). This CDR3 region has 12 residues. The V end was cut by 1 base, the J end by 4 bases, with 4 bases between. The CDR3 sequence is CASSIVSTEAFF. In DNA, the CDR3 is TGTGCCAGTAGTATAGTTAGCACTGAAGCTTTCTTT. Full variable domain (outside the CDR3, taken from reference TRBV19 and TRBJ1-1): DGGITQSPKYLFRKEGQNVTLSCEQNLNHDAMYWYRQDPGQGLRLIYYSQIVNDFQKGDIAEGYSVSREKKESFPLTVTSAQKNPTAFYLCASSIVSTEAFFGQGTRLTVV.

The chain joins TRBV5-1 to TRBJ1-1; 7 bases are a match to TRBD1. The germline V gene encodes CDR1 SGHRS and CDR2 YFSETQ. The CDR3 extends over 15 amino acids. V lost 4 bases, J lost 8 bases, and 14 bases stayed unmatched. As DNA, the CDR3 is TGCGCCAGCAGCCCCCGGCAGGGGGGCCCCTTAGAAGCTTTCTTT. Its protein product is CASSPRQGGPLEAFF.

The table lists this clonotype with many counts. At one boundary the junction diverges from the germline segment, which might be a read error. The chain carries TRBV5-1 and TRBJ1-5, with a possible D match to TRBD1 (5 bases). CDR1 is SGHRS and CDR2 is YFSETQ in the germline V gene. The CDR3 is 15 residues long. The CDR3 coding sequence is TGTGCCAGCAGCCCTGGGACGGGCAGCAATCAGCCCCAGCATTTT. This encodes CASSPGTGSNQPQHF.

V gene TRBV5-1 combines with J gene TRBJ2-7, with a weak D call TRBD1 (5 bases). Trimming removed 6 bases at V and 1 base at J, with 14 bases between. CDR1 and CDR2 from the germline V gene are SGHRS and YFSETQ. There are 14 residues in the CDR3. This CDR3 reads CASTVDRASYEQYF. The CDR3 DNA reads as TGCGCCAGCACCGTAGACAGAGCTTCCTACGAGCAGTACTTC.

Of note for this clonotype: Relative to the germline gene, one junction end is altered; a read error may explain this. The V call is TRBV9, the J call TRBJ1-1; no reliable D call. CDR1 is SGDLS, CDR2 YYNGEE, per germline. This CDR3 spans 14 amino acids. The DNA of the CDR3 is TGTGTCAGCAGTCTAGACCCCCAGAACACTGAAGCTTTCTTT. This sequence encodes CVSSLDPQNTEAFF.

The rearrangement uses TRBV11-2 and TRBJ2-3, with TRBD2 matching 16 bases. There are 20 residues in the CDR3. The germline CDR1 and CDR2 sequences are SGHAT and FQNNGV. V lost 3 bases to trimming and J lost 2 bases; unmatched junction nucleotides: 11. The CDR3 region has the DNA TGTGCCAGCAGCTTCCGGGGACTAGCGGGGGGGAGTGTCTTCACAGATACGCAGTATTTT. Translated, it gives CASSFRGLAGGSVFTDTQYF.